Below are 17 T cell receptor beta chains sequenced from a single sample in a study of early T cells in non-severe SARS-CoV-2 infection. Each CDR3 protein is one row after TCRdb ran MiXCR on the 5' RACE reads. The repertoire holds roughly 40,000 distinct CDR3 sequences, with roughly 4.3% as singletons. Material: whole blood. These receptors originate from an adult who was a healthcare worker with PCR-confirmed SARS-CoV-2 infection or an uninfected control (not recorded which).

This clonotype has a count of ten or more. This chain connects TRBV5-4 to TRBJ2-7; TRBD2 agrees at 12 bases. The J segment lost 5 bases and the V segment lost 7 bases, leaving 7 bases of the junction unmatched. The CDR3 extends over 14 amino acids. The V gene's germline CDR1 is SGHNT and CDR2 YYREEE (reference sequence). CDR3 DNA sequence: TGTGCCAGCGCCCGACTAGCGGGAGAGGACGAGCAGTACTTC. This gives the protein CASARLAGEDEQYF.

This clonotype was detected many times. The chain is built from TRBV12-3 or TRBV12-4 and TRBJ2-2, with D unclear. V was clipped by 3 bases and J by 1 base, with 3 bases between them. CDR3 length: 13 amino acids. CDR3 sequence: CASSLRNTGELFF. The CDR3 coding sequence is TGTGCCAGCAGTTTGCGGAACACCGGGGAGCTGTTTTTT.

The rearrangement joins TRBV6-6 to TRBJ2-7; 8 nucleotides agree with TRBD1. The ends lost 2 bases at V and 3 bases at J; junction bases unmatched: 3. Germline CDR1 is MNHNY and CDR2 is SVGAGI (reference sequence). CDR3 length: 14 residues. The DNA of the CDR3 is TGTGCCAGCAGTTACCATACAGGGGGCTACGAGCAGTACTTC. Its translation is CASSYHTGGYEQYF.

The chain joins TRBV7-8 to TRBJ2-1; 12 bases are shared with TRBD2. Per the germline V gene, CDR1 is SGHVS and CDR2 is FQNEAQ. V dropped 2 bases and J dropped 10; count of bases not matched to a gene: 9. This CDR3 has 16 residues. The DNA of the CDR3 is TGTGCCAGCAGCTTATGGGGGACTAGCGGGTATGAAGAGCAGTTCTTC. Amino acids: CASSLWGTSGYEEQFF.

There are many counts of this clonotype. J is TRBJ2-1 and V is TRBV7-6, with D perhaps TRBD1 (5 bases). With 5 bases removed from V and 7 bases from J, the gap between germline ends came to 18 bases. This CDR3 contains 15 residues. Germline V gene data show CDR1 as SGHVS and CDR2 as FNYEAQ. The CDR3 DNA is TGTGCCAGCAGCCTTGGGGCAGGCTTTCGAAATGAGCAGTTCTTC. The encoded protein is CASSLGAGFRNEQFF.

This clonotype was found a few times. The gene calls are TRBV6-2 or TRBV6-3 and TRBJ2-5; D may be TRBD2 (5 bases). V was clipped by 5 bases and J by 5 bases, with 15 bases between them. CDR3 length: 14 residues. From germline, CDR1 is MNHEY and CDR2 SVGEGT. The CDR3 is CASSRNGLDETQYF. CDR3 DNA: TGTGCCAGCAGTCGCAACGGACTGGACGAGACCCAGTACTTC.

V is TRBV7-9 and J is TRBJ2-2; weak D call: TRBD1 (6 bases). The CDR3 has 18 amino acids. Germline V gene data show CDR1 as SEHNR and CDR2 as FQNEAQ (reference sequence). Trimming removed 3 bases at V and 3 bases at J, with 20 bases between. The CDR3 region is CASSLPPGGRVDTGELFF. The CDR3 DNA follows: TGTGCCAGCAGCTTGCCCCCTGGGGGCAGGGTCGACACCGGGGAGCTGTTTTTT.

This clonotype was seen repeatedly, ten times or more. The chain joins TRBV10-2 to TRBJ2-1; the D gene is possibly TRBD1 (6 bases). This CDR3 is built from 16 residues. The V end lost 6 bases, the J end lost 1 base, and 16 bases lay between the germline ends. Germline V gene data show CDR1 as WSHSY and CDR2 as SAAADI. CDR3: CASRNAGTLSYNEQFF. CDR3 DNA sequence: TGCGCCAGCAGAAACGCCGGGACACTGTCCTACAATGAGCAGTTCTTC.

This clonotype was observed a few times. The J gene is TRBJ2-3, the V gene TRBV7-3; 10 bases match TRBD2. Germline trimming cut 1 base from V and 2 bases from J; bases unmatched to any gene: 6. Germline V gene lookup returns CDR1 SGHTA and CDR2 FQGTGA. This CDR3 is built from 17 residues. CDR3: CASSLRLAGASTDTQYF. CDR3 sequence (DNA): TGTGCCAGCAGCTTAAGGCTAGCGGGAGCATCCACAGATACGCAGTATTTT.

The sample holds many counts of this clonotype. The chain's CDR3 is CASSSGGAISGNTIYF. Written as DNA, the CDR3 is TGTGCCAGCAGTTCAGGGGGTGCCATCTCTGGAAACACCATATATTTT. The V and J genes are TRBV28 and TRBJ1-3, with 7 bases identical to TRBD1. Germline V gene data show CDR1 as MDHEN and CDR2 as SYDVKM. CDR3 length equals 16 residues. With 4 bases clipped from V and 0 bases from J, the junction kept 6 bases outside the gene matches.

This clonotype was counted between two and nine times. The V gene is TRBV28, the J gene TRBJ1-6; 8 positions match TRBD1. The CDR3 spans 15 residues. J was trimmed by 6 bases and V by 4 bases; bases with no gene match: 5. Germline V gene data show CDR1 as MDHEN and CDR2 as SYDVKM. This CDR3 reads CASSSQGAGNSPLHF. CDR3 DNA: TGTGCCAGCAGTTCCCAGGGGGCCGGTAATTCACCCCTCCACTTT.

In this sample, this clonotype turned up many times. V gene TRBV7-6 combines with J gene TRBJ2-7, with 7 bases identical to TRBD1. This CDR3 spans 16 amino acids. The germline V gene encodes CDR1 SGHVS and CDR2 FNYEAQ. With V trimmed by 5 bases and J by 2 bases, 12 bases remained unmatched. The CDR3 protein is CASSPQADRRPYEQYF. CDR3 DNA sequence: TGTGCCAGCAGCCCCCAGGCGGACAGGAGGCCCTACGAGCAGTACTTC.

The sample holds many counts of this clonotype. The chain uses TRBV15 and TRBJ2-1; 11 bases match TRBD2. CDR3 length: 16 amino acids. From germline, CDR1 is LNHNV and CDR2 YYDKDF (reference sequence). Losses at the gene ends were 3 bases for V and 2 bases for J; bases not matched to a gene: 3. CDR3 in amino acids: CATSSGSGGAYNEQFF. In DNA, the CDR3 is TGTGCCACCAGCAGCGGTAGCGGGGGGGCCTACAATGAGCAGTTCTTC.

The sample holds many counts of this clonotype. The chain has TRBV20-1 and TRBJ2-1; TRBD2 matches at 9 bases. In germline, CDR1 is DFQATT, CDR2 SNEGSKA (reference sequence). V was pared by 2 bases and J by 5 bases, with 13 bases of the junction left unmatched. CDR3 length: 17 amino acids. This CDR3 reads CSARSRAASGANNEQFF. The DNA of the CDR3 is TGCAGTGCTAGATCCCGGGCGGCTAGCGGGGCGAACAATGAGCAGTTCTTC.

This clonotype was observed many times. This chain connects TRBV11-2 to TRBJ2-7; D possibly corresponds to TRBD2 (5 bases). Trimming removed 4 bases at V and 2 bases at J, with 21 bases between. CDR1 and CDR2 (germline): SGHAT, FQNNGV. This CDR3 has 17 residues. The CDR3 spells CASSSLVGGRLTYEQYF. The DNA for the CDR3 is TGTGCCAGCAGCTCCCTTGTAGGCGGGCGCCTTACCTACGAGCAGTACTTC.

V and J are TRBV7-2 and TRBJ2-1; 8 nucleotides match TRBD1. CDR3 size: 13 residues. Germline CDR1 is SGHTA and CDR2 is FQGNSA. Trimming cost V 0 bases and J 12 bases; bases outside gene matches: 4. CDR3 amino acids: CASSLAQDRGQFF. As DNA, the CDR3 is TGTGCCAGCAGCTTAGCGCAAGACAGGGGGCAGTTCTTC.

This clonotype was picked up many times. The J gene is TRBJ1-1, the V gene TRBV5-6; weak D call: TRBD1 (5 bases). Trimming stripped 1 base from V and 3 bases from J, with 13 bases between. CDR1 SGHDT and CDR2 YYEEEE come from the germline V gene. The CDR3 covers 15 residues. The CDR3 DNA is TGTGCCAGCAGCTTGACCAGGGCAATTTACACTGAAGCTTTCTTT. Residues: CASSLTRAIYTEAFF.